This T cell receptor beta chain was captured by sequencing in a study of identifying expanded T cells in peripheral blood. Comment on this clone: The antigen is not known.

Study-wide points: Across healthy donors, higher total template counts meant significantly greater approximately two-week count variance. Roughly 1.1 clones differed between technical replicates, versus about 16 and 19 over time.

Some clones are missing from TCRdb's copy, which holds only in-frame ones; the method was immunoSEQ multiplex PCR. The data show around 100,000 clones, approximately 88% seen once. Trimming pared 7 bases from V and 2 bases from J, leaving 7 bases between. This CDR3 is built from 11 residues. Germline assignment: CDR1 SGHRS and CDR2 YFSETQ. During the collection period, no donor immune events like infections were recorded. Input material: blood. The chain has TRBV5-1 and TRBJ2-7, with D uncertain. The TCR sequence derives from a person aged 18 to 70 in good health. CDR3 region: CASASTYEQYF. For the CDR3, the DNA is TGCGCCAGCGCGTCAACCTACGAGCAGTACTTC.